A selection of T cell receptor beta chains follows, all from one sample in a study of blood T cells in healthy people across ages. Each CDR3 protein gets one entry after TCRdb re-called the 5' RACE reads with MiXCR. The sample carries 800,000 or so distinct CDR3 sequences, roughly 25% recorded once. These same records also appear under a second study, on T cells of mothers and their children.

Material for sequencing was blood. These receptors all stem from a boy between 10 and 17 years old in good health. The CDR3 runs from the conserved cysteine through the conserved F or W. Fields, in order: V gene, clone size, J gene, D gene, CDR3 DNA, CDR3 protein. D genes are given only for firm matches. Only some rows state a clone size, as once, few, many or a class for expanded clones.

TRBV5-6,-,TRBJ1-2,TRBD1,TGTGTCAGCAGCTTGGGGCCATTGGGACAGTCTAACTATGGCTACACCTTC,CVSSLGPLGQSNYGYTF
TRBV20-1,few,TRBJ1-6,-,TGCAGTGCTAGAGGAGGTTATAATTCACCCCTCCACTTT,CSARGGYNSPLHF
TRBV5-1,few,TRBJ2-1,TRBD1,TGCGCCAGCAGCTTCGACAGGGCTAATGAGCAGTTCTTC,CASSFDRANEQFF
TRBV6-5,few,TRBJ1-3,-,TGTGCCAGCAGCAAGGGACAAGGCATGGGAAACACCATATATTTT,CASSKGQGMGNTIYF
TRBV29-1,few,TRBJ2-1,-,TGCAGCGTTGAAGGCGCCCTAGGAAGTTCCTACAATGAGCAGTTCTTC,CSVEGALGSSYNEQFF
TRBV12-3/TRBV12-4,-,TRBJ2-3,-,TGTGCCAGCAGCATAGGGGGTTCGCCTAGCACAGATACGCAGTATTTT,CASSIGGSPSTDTQYF
TRBV11-2,few,TRBJ2-7,TRBD2,TGTGCCAGCAGCTCCGAAACTAGCGGGGCTTACGAGCAGTACTTC,CASSSETSGAYEQYF
TRBV20-1,-,TRBJ2-5,-,TGCAGTGCTTCCTTTTCCGGGGCGACAGGGTACTTC,CSASFSGATGYF
TRBV20-1,-,TRBJ1-2,-,TGCAGTGCTAGAGGCACAGGGTTCTATGGCTACACCTTC,CSARGTGFYGYTF
TRBV7-3,few,TRBJ2-2,TRBD2,TGTGCCAGCCGGGGAGGGAGCACCGGGGAGCTGTTTTTT,CASRGGSTGELFF
TRBV4-3,-,TRBJ2-5,-,TGCGCCAGCAGCCAAGACTGGAACCAAGAGACCCAGTACTTC,CASSQDWNQETQYF
TRBV29-1,-,TRBJ1-2,TRBD1,TGCAGCGTTGGATCGGGACAGGGACATTCTGGCTATGGCTACACCTTC,CSVGSGQGHSGYGYTF
TRBV7-8,few,TRBJ1-1,-,TGTGCCAGCATCCAATCCGAGGTGAACACTGAAGCTTTCTTT,CASIQSEVNTEAFF
TRBV20-1,-,TRBJ1-5,-,TGCAGTGCTGGGGGACACAGGATAGAGCCCCAGCATTTT,CSAGGHRIEPQHF
TRBV25-1,-,TRBJ1-4,-,TGTGCCAGCAGTGAGGGGGCGGGAGCTAATGAAAAACTGTTTTTT,CASSEGAGANEKLFF
TRBV6-5,-,TRBJ2-1,-,TGTGCCAGCAGCCCCGCTAGCCGCCCTGGCGAGGAGCAGTTCTTC,CASSPASRPGEEQFF
TRBV12-3/TRBV12-4,few,TRBJ2-1,TRBD2,TGTGCCAGCAGGAGCGGGACGACCTACAATGAGCAGTTCTTC,CASRSGTTYNEQFF
TRBV5-1,-,TRBJ1-1,-,TGCGCCAGCAGCTTGGAGAGGCGGGGTACCGATGAAGCTTTCTTT,CASSLERRGTDEAFF
TRBV7-2,-,TRBJ1-3,-,TGTGCCAGCAGCTCATCAGGACCCCAGGGGGGAAACACCATATATTTT,CASSSSGPQGGNTIYF
TRBV6-6,-,TRBJ1-3,-,TGTGCCAGCACCACGGGGGACTCTGGAAACACCATATATTTT,CASTTGDSGNTIYF
TRBV7-9,few,TRBJ2-1,-,TGTGCCAGCAGCCATCCGGTGGGGACCTACAATGAGCAGTTCTTC,CASSHPVGTYNEQFF
TRBV7-2,-,TRBJ2-1,TRBD2,TGTGCCAGCAGCTTCTTTAGCGGGTCAACCTACAATGAGCAGTTCTTC,CASSFFSGSTYNEQFF
TRBV7-2,-,TRBJ2-4,-,TGTGCCAGCAGCCTCGACGGCAGGAACATTCAGTACTTC,CASSLDGRNIQYF
TRBV2,few,TRBJ1-2,TRBD1,TGTGCCAGCAGTGGGGCAGGGGGCCGATATGGCTACACCTTC,CASSGAGGRYGYTF
TRBV9,few,TRBJ2-5,TRBD1,TGTGCCAGCGCGGGGACAGGTTCAGAGACCCAGTACTTC,CASAGTGSETQYF
TRBV20-1,few,TRBJ1-1,-,TGCAGTGCCCCGATGAACACTGAAGCTTTCTTT,CSAPMNTEAFF
TRBV29-1,-,TRBJ2-7,-,TGCAGCGTTGAAACCAGCAACGAGCAGTACTTC,CSVETSNEQYF
TRBV18,few,TRBJ2-1,-,TGTGCCAGCTCACCGTCGGTAGCAGGTTACAATGAGCAGTTCTTC,CASSPSVAGYNEQFF
TRBV7-2,few,TRBJ1-4,-,TGTGCCAGCAGCTTAGCGAATCCGGTAAAACTGTTTTTT,CASSLANPVKLFF
TRBV5-6,-,TRBJ2-7,-,TGTGCCAGCAGCTCCGGGTGGGGCCACGAGCAGTACTTC,CASSSGWGHEQYF
TRBV5-5,few,TRBJ1-1,-,TGCGCCAGCAGCTTAGACGGCAGGGGCGGCACTGAAGCTTTCTTT,CASSLDGRGGTEAFF
TRBV7-2,few,TRBJ2-3,-,TGTGCCAGCAGTTTGAACGGGGCAGGCTTTGGAGATACGCAGTATTTT,CASSLNGAGFGDTQYF
TRBV7-2,-,TRBJ2-4,TRBD2,TGTGCCAGCAGCTTACGGTTGGCTAGCGGGACTGTGGCCAAAAACATTCAGTACTTC,CASSLRLASGTVAKNIQYF
TRBV6-2/TRBV6-3,-,TRBJ2-5,-,TGTGCCAGCAGGACAAGACACAACCAAGAGACCCAGTACTTC,CASRTRHNQETQYF
TRBV15,few,TRBJ1-4,-,TGTGCCACCAGCAGCCTTAATGAAAAACTGTTTTTT,CATSSLNEKLFF
TRBV7-2,many,TRBJ2-4,-,TGTGCCAGCAGCCCGGGGCCTCCCAAAAACATTCAGTACTTC,CASSPGPPKNIQYF
TRBV19,few,TRBJ2-5,TRBD1,TGTGCCAGTAGTTCACAACAGGGGGCGTTAAAGACCCAGTACTTC,CASSSQQGALKTQYF
TRBV29-1,few,TRBJ2-5,-,TGCAGCGCCAAGCGGAGGGGATACCAAGAGACCCAGTACTTC,CSAKRRGYQETQYF
TRBV6-5,few,TRBJ1-1,-,TGTGCCAGCGGCCTTACGGGGAGGGCCTCTGAAGCTTTCTTT,CASGLTGRASEAFF
TRBV2,-,TRBJ1-5,-,TGTGCCAGCAGTGGGACAGTTCCTAGCAATCAGCCCCAGCATTTT,CASSGTVPSNQPQHF
TRBV29-1,few,TRBJ2-1,TRBD2,TGCAGCGTGGCAGGACTAGCGGTGAATGAGCAGTTCTTC,CSVAGLAVNEQFF